This TCR beta chain was captured by sequencing in a study of blood T cell repertoires in COVID-19. In the study overall: The analysed material was cDNA or gDNA that came from T cells, B-cell-depleted T cells, or PBMCs.

Only in-frame clones appear in the TCRdb table, and some are missing; sequencing was by immunoSEQ multiplex PCR. The repertoire holds 100,000 or so clones, with approximately 91% as singletons. V shed 2 bases and J 2 bases; nucleotides not matched to a gene: 10. There are 18 residues in the CDR3. The germline CDR1 and CDR2 sequences are KGHDR and SFDVKD. The specimen sequenced was peripheral blood. V is TRBV24-1 and J is TRBJ2-3; 9 bases are a match to TRBD1. This receptor was obtained from a man between 45 and 60 years old with acute or convalescent COVID-19. CDR3 protein: CATSDSPGQGSNTDTQYF. The CDR3 DNA is TGTGCCACCAGTGATTCCCCGGGACAGGGATCCAACACAGATACGCAGTATTTT.